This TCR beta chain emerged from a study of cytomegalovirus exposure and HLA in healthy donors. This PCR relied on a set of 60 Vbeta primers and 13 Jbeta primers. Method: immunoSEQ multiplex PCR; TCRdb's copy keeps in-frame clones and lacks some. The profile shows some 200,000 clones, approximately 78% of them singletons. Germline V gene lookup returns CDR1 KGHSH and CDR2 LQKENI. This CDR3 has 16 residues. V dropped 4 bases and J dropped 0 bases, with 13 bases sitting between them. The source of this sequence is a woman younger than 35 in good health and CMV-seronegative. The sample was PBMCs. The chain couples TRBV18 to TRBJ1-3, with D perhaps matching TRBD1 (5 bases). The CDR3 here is CASSLLGGSSGNTIYF. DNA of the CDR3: TGTGCCAGCTCACTGCTTGGGGGGAGCTCTGGAAACACCATATATTTT.